The present TCR beta chain was sequenced within a study of T cells expressing NK-cell markers. TCRdb re-called the 5' RACE reads and catalogs CDR3 proteins one per entry, DNA excluded. This sample's clone table lists about 140,000 distinct CDR3 sequences. The sequencing sample was made of blood T cells: a sorted CD56 or NKG2C T cell subset, CD4+ or CD8+ T cells, or bulk PBMC T cells (not recorded which). The TCR sequence derives from a young man in good health.

CDR3 residues: CASSLHGTGTEAFF. V and J are TRBV27 and TRBJ1-1; absent DNA, TCRdb's TRBD1 call cannot be checked. The germline V gene has CDR1 MNHEY and CDR2 SMNVEV (reference sequence). The CDR3 runs to 14 residues.